One sample yielded the 22 T cell receptor beta chains listed below, sequenced in a study of molecular identifiers for immune sequencing clone quantification. TCRdb ran MiXCR on the PCR reads and lists one entry per CDR3 protein. The data show over 90,000 distinct CDR3 sequences, 30% to 45% seen once. Sequencing input: naive CD8+ T cells from blood, with Jurkat cell RNA spiked in. Indicated subset: FACS-sorted CD8+CD4-CCR7+CD45RA+ naive T cells. Receptors originate from a human donor in good health. Some libraries in this study had Jurkat cell RNA spiked in.

The table lists this clonotype with a few counts. The chain combines TRBV28 with TRBJ1-1; no firm D call. V was clipped by 5 bases and J by 1 base, with 5 bases between them. In germline, CDR1 is MDHEN, CDR2 SYDVKM. The CDR3 has 12 residues. The CDR3 sequence is CASSISNTEAFF. The CDR3 DNA sequence: TGTGCCAGCAGTATATCGAACACTGAAGCTTTCTTT.

CDR3 loop: CASSPVGVNQPQHF. The CDR3 coding sequence is TGTGCCAGTAGTCCGGTGGGGGTCAATCAGCCCCAGCATTTT. The chain combines TRBV12-3 or TRBV12-4 with TRBJ1-5; a possible D gene is TRBD1 (5 bases). This CDR3 is built from 14 residues. V lost 9 bases to trimming and J lost 3 bases, with 15 bases between them.

This clonotype has more than one count but fewer than ten. The chain joins TRBV5-8 to TRBJ2-1, with 7 bases fitting TRBD1. V lost 0 bases, J lost 6 bases, and 9 bases stayed unmatched. The CDR3 length is 16 residues. CDR1 and CDR2 (germline): SGHTS, YDEGEE. DNA of the CDR3: TGTGCCAGCAGCTTGGAGACCCTGACAGGGTCCAATGAGCAGTTCTTC. It encodes CASSLETLTGSNEQFF.

The chain combines TRBV7-9 with TRBJ2-1; 8 bases line up with TRBD2. The CDR3 loop spans 16 amino acids. V dropped 4 bases and J dropped 5; count of bases not matched to a gene: 10. Germline CDR1 is SEHNR and CDR2 is FQNEAQ (reference sequence). This chain's CDR3 is CASSSFGTRTNNEQFF. The CDR3 DNA is TGTGCCAGCAGCTCCTTCGGGACTAGGACTAACAATGAGCAGTTCTTC.

Only a few counts were recorded for this clonotype. The chain combines TRBV5-1 with TRBJ2-3; the match to TRBD1 covers 8 bases. The CDR3 has 16 residues. J gave up 3 bases and V 4 bases, and 10 bases lay outside the gene matches. Germline V gene lookup returns CDR1 SGHRS and CDR2 YFSETQ. The CDR3 DNA reads as TGCGCCAGCAGCCAAGGACAGGGTGGTCGAACAGATACGCAGTATTTT. Protein sequence: CASSQGQGGRTDTQYF.

V gene TRBV2 combines with J gene TRBJ2-5; TRBD2 agrees at 8 bases. V dropped 10 bases and J dropped 5; count of bases not matched to a gene: 12. Germline V gene data show CDR1 as SNHLY and CDR2 as FYNNEI. The CDR3 consists of 14 residues. CDR3 coding DNA: TGTGCCATTCAGAGGGCAGCGGGAGTTGAGACCCAGTACTTC. Translating it yields CAIQRAAGVETQYF.

This clonotype was recorded at least ten times. The V and J genes are TRBV29-1 and TRBJ2-7; perhaps D is TRBD1 or TRBD2 (5 bases each). The length of the CDR3 is 14 residues. Trimming took off 6 bases at V and 3 bases at J, with 18 bases between the two ends. Germline values: CDR1 SQVTM, CDR2 ANQGSEA. This CDR3 reads CSVVPGPLGYEQYF. Written as DNA, the CDR3 is TGCAGCGTCGTACCGGGACCACTGGGCTACGAGCAGTACTTC.

In this sample, this clonotype turned up a few times. The gene calls are TRBV29-1 and TRBJ2-7; possibly TRBD1 or TRBD2 for D (7 bases each). In germline, CDR1 is SQVTM, CDR2 ANQGSEA. The CDR3 extends over 14 amino acids. The V gene lost 7 bases and the J gene lost 0 bases, with 16 bases spanning the gap. As DNA, the CDR3 is TGCAGCGCCTCAGGGGGGGACGGCTCCTACGAGCAGTACTTC. This gives the protein CSASGGDGSYEQYF.

This clonotype was seen repeatedly, ten times or more. The chain combines TRBV7-9 with TRBJ2-7, with 9 bases lining up with TRBD2. Unmatched junction bases numbered 12, after V lost 2 bases and J lost 7 bases. The CDR3 extends over 16 amino acids. Germline values: CDR1 SEHNR, CDR2 FQNEAQ (reference sequence). Written as DNA, the CDR3 is TGTGCCAGCAGCTTATTGGAGGGGACTAGCAGTAAGGAGCAGTACTTC. Its translation: CASSLLEGTSSKEQYF.

The chain carries TRBV4-3 and TRBJ2-1; a possible D gene is TRBD1 (6 bases). This CDR3 has 18 amino acids. The V gene's germline CDR1 is LGHNA and CDR2 YSLEER. The V end lost 0 bases, the J end lost 2 bases, and 17 bases lay between the germline ends. CDR3 protein: CASSQEAASRGTYNEQFF. For the CDR3, the DNA is TGCGCCAGCAGCCAAGAGGCGGCGTCCAGGGGCACCTACAATGAGCAGTTCTTC.

The chain couples TRBV12-3 or TRBV12-4 to TRBJ1-4; 9 bases align to TRBD1. V lost 7 bases and J lost 2; bases outside the gene matches: 11. CDR3 length: 17 residues. CDR3 sequence reads: CASTWGQGSLTNEKLFF. CDR3 bases: TGTGCCAGCACCTGGGGACAGGGAAGTTTGACTAATGAAAAACTGTTTTTT.

The J gene is TRBJ2-1, the V gene TRBV4-2; possible D gene TRBD2, 6 bases. Per the germline V gene, CDR1 is LGHNA and CDR2 is YNFKEQ. Trimming cost V 7 bases and J 3 bases, with 10 bases left between them. There are 13 residues in the CDR3. CDR3 sequence reads: CASTPGLYNEQFF. In nucleotides, the CDR3 is TGTGCCAGCACCCCGGGACTCTACAATGAGCAGTTCTTC.

This clonotype was counted at least ten times. The chain links TRBV9 to TRBJ1-1, with unresolved D. Trimming stripped 4 bases from V and 3 bases from J, with 13 bases between. CDR3 length: 14 residues. The germline gives CDR1 SGDLS, CDR2 YYNGEE. In DNA, the CDR3 is TGTGCCAGCAGCCCCCCTCCTGCCCACACTGAAGCTTTCTTT. Its protein is CASSPPPAHTEAFF.

Only a few counts were recorded for this clonotype. The V gene is TRBV5-4, the J gene TRBJ2-7; 7 bases agree with TRBD1. This CDR3 has 14 residues. Trimming removed 4 bases from V and 2 bases from J; junction bases left unmatched: 6. From germline, CDR1 is SGHNT and CDR2 YYREEE (reference sequence). The CDR3 is CASSLTGSPYEQYF. In DNA form, the CDR3 reads TGTGCCAGCAGCCTGACAGGGAGCCCCTACGAGCAGTACTTC.

At least ten counts were recorded for this clonotype. V and J are TRBV28 and TRBJ2-5; D perhaps matches TRBD2 (5 bases). Germline V gene data show CDR1 as MDHEN and CDR2 as SYDVKM. This CDR3 spans 13 amino acids. Between the trimmed V and J ends, which lost 6 bases and 4 bases, there was a span of 12 bases. The CDR3 bases are TGTGCCAGCAGCCCCAGACTAAGAGAGACCCAGTACTTC. Translating gives CASSPRLRETQYF.

This clonotype was counted a few times. Here the CDR3 reads CASSDPGAQPQHF. The CDR3 nucleotides read TGTGCCAGCAGTGACCCCGGGGCTCAGCCCCAGCATTTT. The chain is built from TRBV2 and TRBJ1-5; D may be TRBD1 (5 bases). Trimming pared 3 bases from V and 6 bases from J, leaving 9 bases between. CDR1 and CDR2 from the germline V gene are SNHLY and FYNNEI. This CDR3 is built from 13 residues.

There are many counts of this clonotype. The chain carries TRBV28 and TRBJ2-7, with 9 positions matching TRBD1. The germline CDR1 and CDR2 sequences are MDHEN and SYDVKM. The CDR3 length is 14 residues. V lost 6 bases and J lost 0; bases outside the gene matches: 3. CDR3 amino acids: CASRTGGSSYEQYF. CDR3 nucleotide sequence: TGTGCCAGCAGGACAGGGGGGAGCTCCTACGAGCAGTACTTC. Full variable domain (outside the CDR3, taken from reference TRBV28 and TRBJ2-7): DVKVTQSSRYLVKRTGEKVFLECVQDMDHENMFWYRQDPGLGLRLIYFSYDVKMKEKGDIPEGYSVSREKKERFSLILESASTNQTSMYLCASRTGGSSYEQYFGPGTRLTVT.

As to this clonotype: The junction departs from the called germline gene at one end, perhaps through a read error. The CDR3 loop reads CASSPLGRLNEKLIF. DNA for the CDR3: TGTGCCAGCAGCCCCCTGGGCAGGCTTAATGAAAAACTGATTTTT. J is TRBJ1-4 and V is TRBV11-2; D ambiguous. The CDR3 consists of 15 residues. Germline V gene sequence: CDR1 SGHAT, CDR2 FQNNGV.

In regard to this clonotype: Relative to the germline gene, one junction end is altered; a read error may explain this. The V call is TRBV27, the J call TRBJ2-7, with 7 positions matching TRBD1. The germline V gene encodes CDR1 MNHEY and CDR2 SMNVEV (reference sequence). This CDR3 contains 14 residues. The CDR3 nucleotides read TGTGCCAGCAGTTGGACAGGATTCTCCTACGAGCGGTACTTC. Encoded protein: CASSWTGFSYERYF.

In its sample, this clonotype was seen a few times. The chain carries TRBV9 and TRBJ2-3; the match to TRBD2 covers 9 bases. The J segment lost 3 bases and the V segment lost 2 bases, leaving 7 bases of the junction unmatched. CDR1 SGDLS and CDR2 YYNGEE come from the germline V gene. The length of the CDR3 is 16 residues. CDR3 protein: CASSVTSGWRTDTQYF. The CDR3 bases are TGTGCCAGCAGCGTGACTAGCGGATGGAGAACAGATACGCAGTATTTT.

The chain carries TRBV11-1 and TRBJ1-2; D gene ambiguous. Germline CDR1 is SGHAT and CDR2 is FQDESV (reference sequence). Trimming took off 4 bases at V and 8 bases at J, with 17 bases between the two ends. The CDR3 runs 14 residues. The CDR3 is CASSSELLPGGYTF. CDR3 DNA: TGTGCCAGCAGCTCGGAACTTTTACCCGGCGGCTACACCTTC.

This clonotype was observed at least ten times. The CDR3 DNA is TGTGCCAGTAACCCCGGGATCTTCCCAGAGACCCAGTACTTC. Its translation: CASNPGIFPETQYF. The genes are TRBV6-6 and TRBJ2-5, with a weak D call TRBD2 (5 bases). Germline loops: CDR1 MNHNY, CDR2 SVGAGI (reference sequence). The CDR3 runs 14 residues. Trimming shortened V by 9 bases and J by 4 bases, and 18 bases separated the two germline ends.